The 5 T cell receptor beta chains given below trace back to one sample, sequenced in a study of regulatory T cells in long-lasting Graves disease. Arm-PCR with iRepertoire HTBI primers amplified the CDR3 regions for these TCR beta libraries. TCRdb passed the multiplex PCR reads through MiXCR, listing each CDR3 protein once. Here the sample spans around 300,000 distinct CDR3 sequences, more than 20% being singletons. The time point is: persistent/refractory GD, antithyroid drugs over 5 years with positive TRAb. Extracted RNA from PBMCs served as the source of the TCR library. The sequencing here drew on peripheral blood mononuclear cells (PBMCs), taken when the disease was refractory, from a patient treated with antithyroid drugs. These receptors were obtained from a female donor with Graves disease.

This clonotype has ten or more counts. The V and J genes are TRBV7-8 and TRBJ2-5, with 9 nucleotides matching TRBD1. The J segment lost 7 bases and the V segment lost 5 bases, leaving 14 bases of the junction unmatched. CDR1 and CDR2 (germline): SGHVS, FQNEAQ. The CDR3 contains 16 residues. The CDR3 protein is CASSPWTGDAPGTQYF. CDR3 nucleotides: TGTGCCAGCAGCCCATGGACAGGGGACGCCCCTGGGACCCAGTACTTC.

This clonotype was recorded a few times. The chain links TRBV5-1 to TRBJ1-2, with 9 nucleotides matching TRBD1. V gave up 3 bases and J gave up 13 bases; unmatched junction bases: 13. CDR1 SGHRS and CDR2 YFSETQ come from the germline V gene. This CDR3 contains 14 residues. CDR3: CASSSVGTGGLITF. The CDR3 DNA reads as TGCGCCAGCAGCTCGGTTGGAACAGGGGGCCTCATCACCTTC.

This clonotype showed up just a few times. CDR3 amino acids: CATGISGADTEAFF. The CDR3 nucleotides are TGTGCCACAGGAATTTCGGGCGCGGACACTGAAGCTTTCTTT. The V gene is TRBV10-3, the J gene TRBJ1-1; D gene uncertain. Germline V gives CDR1 ENHRY, CDR2 SYGVKD. Deletions cut 10 bases from V and 3 bases from J, with 18 bases between. This CDR3 spans 14 amino acids.

In regard to this clonotype: Its ends do not fully match the called genes, so a read error is possible. The chain employs TRBV27 and TRBJ1-2, with D tentatively TRBD1 (6 bases). Germline-derived CDR1 and CDR2 are MNHEY and SMNVEV (reference sequence). The CDR3 consists of 15 residues. CDR3 DNA sequence: TGTGCCAGCAGTATTCATGGGGGGCGCAGCTATGGCCACACCTTC. Translation: CASSIHGGRSYGHTF.

This clonotype has ten or more counts. This chain connects TRBV28 to TRBJ2-7; tentative D call: TRBD2 (5 bases). Germline lookup yields CDR1 MDHEN and CDR2 SYDVKM. V was pared by 6 bases and J by 2 bases, with 11 bases between. There are 13 residues in the CDR3. CDR3: CASRQHGAYEQYF. For the CDR3, the DNA is TGTGCCAGCAGGCAACACGGGGCCTACGAGCAGTACTTC.